Following are 9 T cell receptor beta chains from one sample sequenced in a study of shared clonotypes between healthy human individuals. Clones were sequenced by immunoSEQ multiplex PCR, and TCRdb holds only the in-frame ones, with some missing. The profile shows about 2,500,000 clones, 90% to 95% of them singletons. Sequenced material: naive CD4+ T cells sorted from blood. Subset described: CD45RA+ positively selected. These receptors all come from a man aged 18-30 years in good health.

This chain connects TRBV4-3 to TRBJ2-1; 11 bases fit TRBD2. The V gene's germline CDR1 is LGHNA and CDR2 YSLEER. The CDR3 has 15 residues. V trimming: 0 bases; J trimming: 6 bases; junction bases outside the gene matches: 1. CDR3 coding DNA: TGCGCCAGCAGCCAAGAAGGGACTAGCGGCAATGAGCAGTTCTTC. It yields the protein CASSQEGTSGNEQFF.

The CDR3 protein is CASSPSGQEYYSGANVLTF. The DNA of the CDR3 is TGTGCCAGCTCACCCTCCGGACAGGAATATTACTCTGGGGCCAACGTCCTGACTTTC. This sequence joins TRBV18 and TRBJ2-6; 7 bases fit TRBD1. Germline V gene sequence: CDR1 KGHSH, CDR2 LQKENI. The ends lost 3 bases at V and 0 bases at J; junction bases unmatched: 11. There are 19 residues in the CDR3.

The chain has TRBV19 and TRBJ2-2; TRBD2 agrees at 8 bases. Trimming took 9 bases from V and 3 from J; bases not matched to a gene: 6. The CDR3 length is 14 residues. Germline loops: CDR1 LNHDA, CDR2 SQIVND (reference sequence). This CDR3 is CASRLAWDTGELFF. The CDR3 nucleotides read TGTGCCAGCCGACTAGCGTGGGACACCGGGGAGCTGTTTTTT.

In this sample, this clone turned up once. V usage is TRBV7-2 and J usage is TRBJ2-1; 12 bases match TRBD2. The V gene end was trimmed by 1 base and the J gene end by 6 bases; junction bases not matched to a gene: 1. The CDR3 runs 15 residues. Germline values: CDR1 SGHTA, CDR2 FQGNSA. The CDR3 sequence is CASSLGTSGVNEQFF. CDR3 in DNA: TGTGCCAGCAGCTTAGGGACTAGCGGGGTCAATGAGCAGTTCTTC.

This chain uses TRBV30 with TRBJ2-7; D assignment may be TRBD1 or TRBD2 (6 bases each). In germline, CDR1 is GTSNPN, CDR2 SVGIG (reference sequence). The CDR3 covers 14 residues. Between the trimmed V and J ends, which lost 4 bases and 7 bases, there was a span of 20 bases. The chain's CDR3 is CAWTPPGQGREQYF. Written as DNA, the CDR3 is TGTGCCTGGACCCCACCCGGCCAGGGGAGGGAGCAGTACTTC.

The CDR3 DNA reads as TGTGCCAGCAGCTTCCGGGTAGCGGGGGAGTATGAGCAGTTCTTC. This encodes CASSFRVAGEYEQFF. The chain combines TRBV7-9 with TRBJ2-1; 9 bases are a match to TRBD2. This CDR3 spans 15 amino acids. The germline CDR1 and CDR2 sequences are SEHNR and FQNEAQ (reference sequence). V trimming: 3 bases; J trimming: 8 bases; junction bases outside the gene matches: 8.

The CDR3 loop reads CASSLANRLVSYEQYF. DNA of the CDR3: TGTGCCAGCAGCTTAGCTAACAGGCTAGTCTCCTACGAGCAGTACTTC. This chain connects TRBV7-9 to TRBJ2-5; perhaps TRBD1 as D (5 bases). The J call is doubtful: the DNA matches TRBJ2-7 better. The CDR3 loop spans 16 amino acids. Germline assignment: CDR1 SEHNR and CDR2 FQNEAQ (reference sequence).

This chain connects TRBV11-2 to TRBJ1-1; D is uncertain. Germline CDR1 is SGHAT and CDR2 is FQNNGV. The CDR3 loop spans 15 amino acids. The V end was cut by 5 bases, the J end by 6 bases, with 19 bases between. This CDR3 is CASSLISLRESEAFF. As DNA, the CDR3 is TGTGCCAGCAGCCTTATTTCGTTAAGGGAATCTGAAGCTTTCTTT.

This CDR3 is CANTRGKKSNQPQHF. CDR3 nucleotides: TGTGCCAACACCAGGGGGAAGAAAAGCAATCAGCCCCAGCATTTT. The chain has TRBV25-1 and TRBJ1-5, with 7 bases aligning to TRBD1. Germline V CDR1 and CDR2: MGHDK, SYGVNS. Germline trimming cut 10 bases from V and 1 base from J; bases unmatched to any gene: 10. This CDR3 is 15 amino acids long. Full variable domain (outside the CDR3, taken from reference TRBV25-1 and TRBJ1-5): EADIYQTPRYLVIGTGKKITLECSQTMGHDKMYWYQQDPGMELHLIHYSYGVNSTEKGDLSSESTVSRIRTEHFPLTLESARPSHTSQYLCANTRGKKSNQPQHFGDGTRLSIL.